Below are 17 T cell receptor beta chains sequenced from a single sample in a study of T cell responses to AZD1222 COVID-19 vaccine. Measured with immunoSEQ multiplex PCR; TCRdb has only the in-frame clones, and not every one. Of some 79,000 clones listed, over 75% are singletons. Sequenced material: peripheral blood, taken 28 days after the second AZD1222 dose. These receptors were obtained from an adult who received the AZD1222 COVID-19 vaccine.

J is TRBJ2-2 and V is TRBV14; D unresolved. Germline V gene lookup returns CDR1 SGHDN and CDR2 FVKESK. Between the trimmed V and J ends, which lost 1 base and 0 bases, there was a span of 6 bases. This CDR3 is 15 amino acids long. CDR3 nucleotides: TGTGCCAGCAGCCAAGTTTATACGAACACCGGGGAGCTGTTTTTT. Amino acids: CASSQVYTNTGELFF.

The V gene is TRBV14, the J gene TRBJ1-1, with TRBD1 as a possible D gene (6 bases). From germline, CDR1 is SGHDN and CDR2 FVKESK. V was clipped by 1 base and J by 3 bases, with 9 bases between them. This CDR3 contains 14 residues. This chain's CDR3 is CASSQVGGYTEAFF. Written as DNA, the CDR3 is TGTGCCAGCAGCCAAGTAGGGGGTTACACTGAAGCTTTCTTT. Full variable domain (outside the CDR3, taken from reference TRBV14 and TRBJ1-1): EAGVTQFPSHSVIEKGQTVTLRCDPISGHDNLYWYRRVMGKEIKFLLHFVKESKQDESGMPNNRFLAERTGGTYSTLKVQPAELEDSGVYFCASSQVGGYTEAFFGQGTRLTVV.

To note about this clone: Different DNA sequences within this sample yield the same CDR3. The genes are TRBV5-6 and TRBJ2-2, with D maybe TRBD2 (5 bases). Germline V CDR1 and CDR2: SGHDT, YYEEEE. V was pared by 0 bases and J by 4 bases, with 10 bases between. This CDR3 is 15 amino acids long. The CDR3 sequence is CASSLGGSGTGELFF. DNA of the CDR3: TGTGCCAGCAGCTTGGGAGGGAGTGGCACCGGGGAGCTGTTTTTT. Full variable domain (missing parts from reference TRBV5-6 and TRBJ2-2): DAGVTQSPTHLIKTRGQQVTLRCSPKSGHDTVSWYQQALGQGPQFIFQYYEEEERQRGNFPDRFSGHQFPNYSSELNVNALLLGDSALYLCASSLGGSGTGELFFGEGSRLTVL.

The V call is TRBV4-3, the J call TRBJ1-1; D is undetermined. Between the trimmed V and J ends, which lost 3 bases and 1 base, there was a span of 12 bases. The germline V gene has CDR1 LGHNA and CDR2 YSLEER. There are 15 residues in the CDR3. Here the CDR3 reads CASSQTDKGNTEAFF. DNA of the CDR3: TGCGCCAGCAGCCAGACCGACAAAGGGAACACTGAAGCTTTCTTT.

The chain uses TRBV19 and TRBJ1-1; D is unclear. V was clipped by 7 bases and J by 7 bases, with 13 bases between them. CDR3 length: 12 amino acids. The germline CDR1 and CDR2 sequences are LNHDA and SQIVND (reference sequence). CDR3 sequence reads: CASNPGGVEAFF. The CDR3 coding sequence is TGTGCCAGTAACCCCGGTGGTGTTGAAGCTTTCTTT. The full variable domain, completed using reference TRBV19 and TRBJ1-1, is DGGITQSPKYLFRKEGQNVTLSCEQNLNHDAMYWYRQDPGQGLRLIYYSQIVNDFQKGDIAEGYSVSREKKESFPLTVTSAQKNPTAFYLCASNPGGVEAFFGQGTRLTVV.

In DNA form, the CDR3 reads TGTGCCAGTAGAAGAACCGGGACTAACACCGGGGAGCTGTTTTTT. This encodes CASRRTGTNTGELFF. The J gene is TRBJ2-2, the V gene TRBV19; D might be TRBD2 (6 bases). Per germline, CDR1 LNHDA and CDR2 SQIVND (reference sequence). This CDR3 region has 15 residues. Trimming removed 6 bases from V and 2 bases from J, with 13 bases in between.

This chain links TRBV7-2 with TRBJ2-1; TRBD2 agrees at 10 bases. Germline CDR1 SGHTA, CDR2 FQGNSA. The length of the CDR3 is 17 residues. V dropped 0 bases and J dropped 4; count of bases not matched to a gene: 6. The CDR3 sequence is CASSLALTLAGYNEQFF. The DNA of the CDR3 is TGTGCCAGCAGCTTAGCGCTAACACTAGCGGGGTACAATGAGCAGTTCTTC.

The chain carries TRBV9 and TRBJ1-1; perhaps TRBD1 as D (5 bases). The CDR3 length is 17 residues. Germline V gene lookup returns CDR1 SGDLS and CDR2 YYNGEE. The V end was cut by 4 bases, the J end by 1 base, with 20 bases between. The CDR3 spells CASSPGTAGVRNTEAFF. CDR3 sequence (DNA): TGTGCCAGCAGCCCAGGGACGGCCGGGGTGAGGAACACTGAAGCTTTCTTT.

This sequence joins TRBV5-1 and TRBJ1-2, with 7 bases identical to TRBD1. The CDR3 consists of 13 residues. Trimming removed 4 bases from V and 3 bases from J; junction bases left unmatched: 3. The germline V gene encodes CDR1 SGHRS and CDR2 YFSETQ. The CDR3: CASSTGEDYGYTF. In nucleotides, the CDR3 is TGCGCCAGCAGCACAGGGGAGGACTATGGCTACACCTTC.

The chain has TRBV28 and TRBJ2-1; 9 bases align to TRBD2. This CDR3 is built from 19 residues. Looked up from germline, CDR1 is MDHEN and CDR2 is SYDVKM. V lost 4 bases, J lost 4 bases, and 17 bases stayed unmatched. For the CDR3, the DNA is TGTGCCAGCAGTTACCCCGGGGTAGCGGGAGTTAGTAGGTACAATGAGCAGTTCTTC. Amino acids: CASSYPGVAGVSRYNEQFF.

The chain carries TRBV28 and TRBJ1-1; 8 nucleotides agree with TRBD1. Germline loops: CDR1 MDHEN, CDR2 SYDVKM. CDR3 length: 15 residues. Trimming at V came to 10 bases and at J to 0 bases, leaving 10 bases not matched to a gene. CDR3 region: CATVGRDRLNTEAFF. The CDR3 DNA is TGTGCCACCGTTGGGCGGGACAGGCTGAACACTGAAGCTTTCTTT. Full variable domain (outside the CDR3, taken from reference TRBV28 and TRBJ1-1): DVKVTQSSRYLVKRTGEKVFLECVQDMDHENMFWYRQDPGLGLRLIYFSYDVKMKEKGDIPEGYSVSREKKERFSLILESASTNQTSMYLCATVGRDRLNTEAFFGQGTRLTVV.

The gene calls are TRBV7-2 and TRBJ2-7, with D possibly TRBD1 on 5 matching bases. V shed 1 base and J shed 1 base, with 11 bases lying between them. The CDR3 consists of 15 residues. The germline CDR1 and CDR2 sequences are SGHTA and FQGNSA. The CDR3 protein is CASSLVRGSSYEQYF. The CDR3, as DNA: TGTGCCAGCAGCTTAGTTAGGGGCAGTTCCTACGAGCAGTACTTC.

The chain couples TRBV20-1 to TRBJ1-2; D may be TRBD1 (5 bases). The germline V and J ends were trimmed by 3 bases and 4 bases, with 9 bases remaining between them. The CDR3 is 12 residues long. CDR1 is DFQATT and CDR2 is SNEGSKA in the germline V gene (reference sequence). The CDR3 here is CSASGGLYGYTF. The DNA of the CDR3 is TGCAGTGCTAGTGGGGGACTCTATGGCTACACCTTC.

The table lists this clone with a count of one. V gene TRBV3-1 (or the pseudogene TRBV3-2) combines with J gene TRBJ2-1, with D possibly TRBD2 on 5 matching bases. Germline V lookup: CDR1 LGHDT, CDR2 YNNKEL (reference sequence). The CDR3 runs to 14 residues. V lost 0 bases, J lost 6 bases, and 9 bases lay in between. Here the CDR3 reads CASSQDPGSNEQFF. The CDR3 DNA reads TGTGCCAGCAGCCAAGATCCGGGGTCCAATGAGCAGTTCTTC.

This clone was detected only once. The chain carries TRBV7-9 and TRBJ2-7; 11 bases match TRBD2. V was pared by 4 bases and J by 3 bases, with 8 bases of the junction left unmatched. CDR3 length: 16 amino acids. Germline V gene data show CDR1 as SEHNR and CDR2 as FQNEAQ (reference sequence). This chain's CDR3 is CASSSSTSGRLYEQYF. For the CDR3, the DNA is TGTGCCAGCAGCTCCTCTACTAGCGGGAGACTCTACGAGCAGTACTTC.

The chain is built from TRBV24-1 and TRBJ2-1, with TRBD2 identical over 11 bases. There are 17 residues in the CDR3. Germline V gene data show CDR1 as KGHDR and CDR2 as SFDVKD. J gave up 0 bases and V 6 bases, and 6 bases lay outside the gene matches. The CDR3 bases are TGTGCCACCAGTAGTAGCGGGGGGGCAAGCTCCTACAATGAGCAGTTCTTC. Translating it yields CATSSSGGASSYNEQFF.

This sequence joins TRBV5-8 and TRBJ1-5; D not resolved. The CDR3 loop spans 14 amino acids. V lost 0 bases and J 9 bases, leaving 13 bases between the germline ends. CDR1 and CDR2 from the germline V gene are SGHTS and YDEGEE. This CDR3 is CASSLVGPKRPQHF. The CDR3 region has the DNA TGTGCCAGCAGCTTGGTTGGCCCCAAGAGGCCCCAGCATTTT.